Reported below is one T cell receptor (beta chain). Its antigen is currently unknown. This sample is part of a study of T cell responses to AZD1222 COVID-19 vaccine. Study at large: Combined were second doses at about 4 or about 12 weeks.

Assay: immunoSEQ multiplex PCR; the TCRdb copy retains only in-frame clones and omits some. This table holds roughly 150,000 clones, 80% to 90% found once. The study, taken as a whole, reports: Recipients of two AZD1222 doses showed rising Spike-specific TCR breadth and depth. Without day 14 samples, only post-peak T cell repertoires were studied. White British donors predominated, females outnumbered males, and clonal diversity was possibly underestimated.

V lost 0 bases and J 5 bases, leaving 14 bases between the germline ends. CDR1 and CDR2 from the germline V gene are MRHNA and SNTAGT. The CDR3 has 15 residues. The material sequenced was peripheral blood, taken on day 0 of AZD1222 vaccination. V gene TRBV6-4 combines with J gene TRBJ2-7; D uncertain. The sequence came from an adult in good health. CDR3 protein: CASSDSAILGHEQYF. The CDR3 coding sequence is TGTGCCAGCAGTGACTCCGCTATTCTAGGCCACGAGCAGTACTTC.